This entry lists 7 T cell receptor beta chains sequenced from one sample in a study of blood T cells in healthy people across ages. The use of a sample-barcoded 5' primer and a J-beta primer mix characterized a second PCR of roughly 6 to 11 cycles. One entry per CDR3 protein results from TCRdb running MiXCR on the 5' RACE reads. The sample lists about 1,400,000 distinct CDR3 sequences; approximately 40% were seen once. The source material was blood. These receptors were collected from a woman aged 18-29 years in good health.

V usage is TRBV4-2 and J usage is TRBJ2-4, with D perhaps TRBD1 (6 bases). From germline, CDR1 is LGHNA and CDR2 YNFKEQ. This CDR3 is 15 amino acids long. V was pared by 6 bases and J by 6 bases, with 18 bases between. The CDR3 is CASSPGQYLRNIQYF. DNA of the CDR3: TGTGCCAGCAGTCCAGGACAGTATCTGAGAAACATTCAGTACTTC.

The chain recombines TRBV20-1 with TRBJ2-3; 11 positions agree with TRBD2. V was clipped by 2 bases and J by 4 bases; unmatched bases: 11. The CDR3 has 17 residues. CDR1 and CDR2 from the germline V gene are DFQATT and SNEGSKA (reference sequence). CDR3 nucleotide sequence: TGCAGTGCTAGATGGCTAGCGGGAGGACCCAGCGCAGATACGCAGTATTTT. Amino acids: CSARWLAGGPSADTQYF.

This clonotype appeared many times. The chain couples TRBV20-1 to TRBJ2-1; D remains ambiguous. CDR3 length: 16 amino acids. Between the trimmed V and J ends, which lost 3 bases and 2 bases, there was a span of 17 bases. Germline loops: CDR1 DFQATT, CDR2 SNEGSKA (reference sequence). CDR3 DNA sequence: TGCAGTGCTAGGACCCCTCAACGGGTAGCCTACAATGAGCAGTTCTTC. It codes for CSARTPQRVAYNEQFF.

The table lists this clonotype with a few counts. This sequence joins TRBV24-1 and TRBJ2-1, with a weak D call TRBD2 (6 bases). With 2 bases removed from V and 1 base from J, the gap between germline ends came to 11 bases. Germline loops: CDR1 KGHDR, CDR2 SFDVKD. The CDR3 spans 16 residues. The CDR3 coding sequence is TGTGCCACCAGTGATTCCGTGGGGGGATCCTACAATGAGCAGTTCTTC. It codes for CATSDSVGGSYNEQFF.

This clonotype was seen a few times. This chain connects TRBV11-2 to TRBJ2-1; D is tentatively TRBD1 or TRBD2 (5 bases each). Germline values: CDR1 SGHAT, CDR2 FQNNGV. This CDR3 spans 18 amino acids. Trimming left V 0 bases short and J 0 bases short, with 15 bases between. In DNA form, the CDR3 reads TGTGCCAGCAGCTTAGAGGCGTGGGGACCTATCTCCTACAATGAGCAGTTCTTC. Translation: CASSLEAWGPISYNEQFF.

The chain combines TRBV3-1 with TRBJ1-1; possibly TRBD1 for D (6 bases). Trimming took 4 bases from V and 8 from J, leaving 14 bases between them. The CDR3 totals 13 residues. Germline-derived CDR1 and CDR2 are LGHDT and YNNKEL (reference sequence). CDR3 loop: CASSPDPGEEAFF. For the CDR3, the DNA is TGTGCCAGCAGCCCAGATCCAGGGGAGGAAGCTTTCTTT.

This clonotype was observed many times. Being one base from a much bigger clone, this may be a read error. This chain links TRBV7-9 with TRBJ2-5, with unresolved D. The length of the CDR3 is 14 residues. V lost 7 bases, J lost 11 bases, and 23 bases lay in between. In germline, CDR1 is SEHNR, CDR2 FQNEAQ (reference sequence). The CDR3 DNA reads TGTGCCAGCATCCTAACTGGGAATTACAATGAGCAGTACTTC. It yields the protein CASILTGNYNEQYF.